The T cell receptor (beta chain) described here comes from a study of CD8 T cells in ankylosing spondylitis. This clonotype was counted at least ten times. TCRdb re-called the 5' RACE reads with MiXCR, one entry per CDR3 protein. This table holds a few hundred thousand distinct CDR3 sequences, over 15% found once. Germline V gives CDR1 DFQATT, CDR2 SNEGSKA (reference sequence). The V gene lost 1 base and the J gene lost 4 bases, with 8 bases spanning the gap. This CDR3 region has 12 residues. This chain joins TRBV20-1 and TRBJ2-7; D is uncertain. This clonotype originated in a male donor with ankylosing spondylitis or in good health (not recorded which). The source material was blood, either unsorted or a sorted T cell fraction (not recorded which). The CDR3 region has the DNA TGCAGTGCTAGAGTGTCGGATTACGAGCAGTACTTC. Protein product: CSARVSDYEQYF.